The rows below give T cell receptor beta chains drawn from one sample of a study of neoadjuvant anti-PD-1 for oral cavity cancer. Clones were sequenced by immunoSEQ multiplex PCR, and TCRdb holds only the in-frame ones, with some missing. Of about 15,000 clones listed, about 70% were seen once; the top ten hold roughly 2.2%. Source: PBMCs, taken before nivolumab (anti-PD-1) treatment. The receptors shown here come from a person aged 40 to 85 with oral cavity squamous cell carcinoma. Both conserved end residues are part of each CDR3. The order of the fields is V gene, clone size, D gene, J gene, CDR3 protein, CDR3 DNA. The D gene is left open where the match is weak. The size field is filled for only some rows; it gives once, few, many or a size class.

V: TRBV30
size: few
D: NA
J: TRBJ1-5
CDR3: CAWSIPWGSSNQPQHF
DNA: TGTGCCTGGAGTATCCCCTGGGGGAGCAGCAATCAGCCCCAGCATTTT

V: TRBV27
size: NA
D: NA
J: TRBJ1-4
CDR3: CASSFNGATNEKLFF
DNA: TGTGCCAGCAGTTTTAACGGAGCAACTAATGAAAAACTGTTTTTT

V: TRBV5-1
size: few
D: NA
J: TRBJ2-3
CDR3: CASSLGRVQGTDTQYF
DNA: TGCGCCAGCAGCTTGGGGCGGGTACAGGGCACAGATACGCAGTATTTT

V: TRBV27
size: NA
D: NA
J: TRBJ2-3
CDR3: CASSFARTDTQYF
DNA: TGTGCCAGCAGTTTTGCCAGGACAGATACGCAGTATTTT

V: TRBV7-9
size: NA
D: NA
J: TRBJ1-5
CDR3: CASSFLTGQPQHF
DNA: TGTGCCAGCAGCTTCCTCACTGGGCAGCCCCAGCATTTT

V: TRBV5-8
size: NA
D: TRBD1
J: TRBJ1-1
CDR3: CASSLTPTGPNTEAFF
DNA: TGTGCCAGCAGTCTTACCCCGACAGGGCCGAACACTGAAGCTTTCTTT

V: TRBV19
size: few
D: TRBD2
J: TRBJ2-1
CDR3: CASSLTSASRGEQFF
DNA: TGTGCCAGTAGTCTGACTAGCGCCTCACGGGGTGAGCAGTTCTTC

V: TRBV5-4
size: NA
D: TRBD1
J: TRBJ2-7
CDR3: CASSFTGGREQYF
DNA: TGTGCCAGCAGCTTTACAGGGGGACGCGAGCAGTACTTC

V: TRBV6-5
size: NA
D: NA
J: TRBJ1-2
CDR3: CASSYGKGLSNYGYTF
DNA: TGTGCCAGCAGTTACGGGAAGGGACTGTCTAACTATGGCTACACCTTC

V: TRBV7-2
size: NA
D: NA
J: TRBJ1-4
CDR3: CASSLSRRSNEKLFF
DNA: TGTGCCAGCAGCTTATCTCGACGTTCTAATGAAAAACTGTTTTTT

V: TRBV2
size: NA
D: TRBD1
J: TRBJ2-3
CDR3: CASSPGRQGAADTQYF
DNA: TGTGCCAGCAGCCCTGGGCGACAGGGGGCCGCAGATACGCAGTATTTT

V: TRBV7-9
size: NA
D: NA
J: TRBJ2-1
CDR3: CASSSQVSYNEQFF
DNA: TGTGCCAGCAGCTCCCAGGTTTCCTACAATGAGCAGTTCTTC

V: TRBV7-9
size: NA
D: NA
J: TRBJ2-2
CDR3: CASQRNTGELFF
DNA: TGTGCCAGCCAGAGGAACACCGGGGAGCTGTTTTTT

V: TRBV4-1
size: few
D: TRBD1
J: TRBJ1-2
CDR3: CASSQDIQGAQEGGYTF
DNA: TGCGCCAGCAGCCAAGATATACAGGGGGCGCAGGAGGGCGGCTACACCTTC

V: TRBV19
size: once
D: NA
J: TRBJ2-7
CDR3: CASQDANLYEQYF
DNA: TGTGCCAGCCAAGACGCCAATCTCTACGAGCAGTACTTC

V: TRBV5-4
size: NA
D: TRBD2
J: TRBJ2-3
CDR3: CASSLGLAGGSGADTQYF
DNA: TGTGCCAGCAGCTTGGGGCTAGCGGGAGGATCTGGGGCAGATACGCAGTATTTT

V: TRBV21-1
size: NA
D: NA
J: TRBJ1-5
CDR3: CASSKFEEEGNQPQHF
DNA: TGTGCCAGCAGCAAATTTGAGGAGGAGGGGAATCAGCCCCAGCATTTT

V: TRBV12-5
size: NA
D: NA
J: TRBJ1-5
CDR3: CASGLVLSALNSNQPQHF
DNA: TGTGCTAGTGGTTTGGTACTATCAGCGTTGAATAGCAATCAGCCCCAGCATTTT

V: TRBV5-1
size: NA
D: NA
J: TRBJ2-3
CDR3: CASSPDPVTDTQYF
DNA: TGCGCCAGCAGCCCGGATCCTGTGACAGATACGCAGTATTTT

V: TRBV25-1
size: NA
D: TRBD1
J: TRBJ2-6
CDR3: CASRGQGGYSGANVLTF
DNA: TGTGCCAGCAGGGGACAGGGGGGGTACTCTGGGGCCAACGTCCTGACTTTC

V: TRBV5-5
size: once
D: NA
J: TRBJ2-7
CDR3: CASSLEGYEQYF
DNA: TGTGCCAGCAGCTTGGAGGGCTACGAGCAGTACTTC

V: TRBV28
size: NA
D: TRBD1
J: TRBJ2-7
CDR3: CASSPGTGPYEQYF
DNA: TGTGCCAGCAGCCCCGGGACAGGGCCCTACGAGCAGTACTTC

V: TRBV5-4
size: NA
D: TRBD2
J: TRBJ2-1
CDR3: CASSLRGVGVNEQFF
DNA: TGTGCCAGCAGCCTCCGGGGGGTAGGGGTGAATGAGCAGTTCTTC

V: TRBV2
size: NA
D: NA
J: TRBJ1-2
CDR3: CASREGGGYTF
DNA: TGTGCCAGCAGAGAGGGTGGCGGCTACACCTTC

V: TRBV2
size: NA
D: NA
J: TRBJ2-5
CDR3: CASSRDQRETQYF
DNA: TGTGCCAGCAGTCGGGACCAACGGGAGACCCAGTACTTC

V: TRBV29-1
size: NA
D: NA
J: TRBJ2-7
CDR3: CSVYRDYEQYF
DNA: TGCAGCGTTTACAGGGACTACGAGCAGTACTTC

V: TRBV27
size: NA
D: TRBD1
J: TRBJ1-2
CDR3: CASSFARGTNYGYTF
DNA: TGTGCCAGCAGTTTCGCCAGGGGGACTAACTATGGCTACACCTTC

V: TRBV5-4
size: NA
D: NA
J: TRBJ2-3
CDR3: CASSLFRELSF
DNA: TGTGCCAGCAGCTTGTTTCGGGAACTTTCTTTT

V: TRBV2
size: NA
D: NA
J: TRBJ1-6
CDR3: CASSVPTSSYNSPLHF
DNA: TGTGCCAGCAGTGTTCCCACGAGCTCCTATAATTCACCCCTCCACTTT

V: TRBV7-9
size: NA
D: NA
J: TRBJ1-5
CDR3: CASSLREGGNQPQHF
DNA: TGTGCCAGCAGCTTACGAGAAGGGGGCAATCAGCCCCAGCATTTT

V: TRBV5-6
size: NA
D: TRBD2
J: TRBJ2-7
CDR3: CASAPRAGGGYEQYF
DNA: TGTGCCAGCGCACCCCGCGCCGGGGGGGGGTACGAGCAGTACTTC